This is a list of T cell receptor beta chains from one sample in a study of blood T cells in healthy people across ages. TCRdb reanalysed the 5' RACE reads using MiXCR and keeps one entry per CDR3 protein. Of about 830,000 distinct CDR3 sequences listed, about 59% are singletons. Material for sequencing was blood. These receptors were collected from a man aged 25-45 years in good health. The CDR3 runs from the conserved cysteine through the conserved F or W. A D gene is named only where the DNA matches it firmly. Size is omitted from some rows. Given values are once, few, many or a class for expanded clones.

J gene: TRBJ2-3; D gene: -; V gene: TRBV12-3/TRBV12-4; clone size: few; CDR3 DNA: TGTGCCAGCAGTCCTCCCACAGGGAAAACAGATACGCAGTATTTT; CDR3 protein: CASSPPTGKTDTQYF
J gene: TRBJ1-1; D gene: -; V gene: TRBV3-1; clone size: -; CDR3 DNA: TGTGCCAGCAGCCGCGGCGGGGCTGGTATCATGAACACTGAAGCTTTCTTT; CDR3 protein: CASSRGGAGIMNTEAFF
J gene: TRBJ2-1; D gene: TRBD2; V gene: TRBV4-3; clone size: -; CDR3 DNA: TGCGCCAGCAGCCAAGTCGCGGGACTAGCGGACGCCCGCAAGCAGTTCTTC; CDR3 protein: CASSQVAGLADARKQFF
J gene: TRBJ2-7; D gene: -; V gene: TRBV4-3; clone size: few; CDR3 DNA: TGCGCCAGCAGCCAAGAGCCCCTAGGGCGCGAGCAGTACTTC; CDR3 protein: CASSQEPLGREQYF
J gene: TRBJ1-2; D gene: -; V gene: TRBV29-1; clone size: -; CDR3 DNA: TGCAGCACATCAGGGGATGGCTACACCTTC; CDR3 protein: CSTSGDGYTF
J gene: TRBJ2-3; D gene: TRBD2; V gene: TRBV3-1; clone size: -; CDR3 DNA: TGTGCCAGCAGCCAAGATCTTTCGGGGGGGGATACGCAGTATTTT; CDR3 protein: CASSQDLSGGDTQYF
J gene: TRBJ2-3; D gene: TRBD2; V gene: TRBV12-3/TRBV12-4; clone size: -; CDR3 DNA: TGTGCCAGCAGTTGGGGAACTAGCGGGGGGGATACAGATACGCAGTATTTT; CDR3 protein: CASSWGTSGGDTDTQYF
J gene: TRBJ1-2; D gene: -; V gene: TRBV7-7; clone size: -; CDR3 DNA: TGTGCCAGCAGCCCAGCCAGGCCCGCGTCTTATGGCTACACCTTC; CDR3 protein: CASSPARPASYGYTF
J gene: TRBJ2-3; D gene: -; V gene: TRBV5-6; clone size: -; CDR3 DNA: TGTGCCAGCAGTCGGGAACAGGGCAGGAGCACAGATACGCAGTATTTT; CDR3 protein: CASSREQGRSTDTQYF
J gene: TRBJ2-3; D gene: -; V gene: TRBV20-1; clone size: -; CDR3 DNA: TGCAGTGCCCAAACGGGGGGCCCTAGCACAGATACGCAGTATTTT; CDR3 protein: CSAQTGGPSTDTQYF
J gene: TRBJ1-4; D gene: -; V gene: TRBV28; clone size: many; CDR3 DNA: TGTGCCAGCAGCCCAGGGTCAACTAATGAAAAACTGTTTTTT; CDR3 protein: CASSPGSTNEKLFF
J gene: TRBJ2-5; D gene: -; V gene: TRBV7-2; clone size: -; CDR3 DNA: TGTGCCAGCAGCTTAGGTGGACAAAGGGGGGAGACCCAGTACTTC; CDR3 protein: CASSLGGQRGETQYF
J gene: TRBJ1-6; D gene: -; V gene: TRBV20-1; clone size: -; CDR3 DNA: TGCAGTGCTAGAGATGCGGGGAAGGGCGCTTCACCCCTCCACTTT; CDR3 protein: CSARDAGKGASPLHF
J gene: TRBJ2-5; D gene: -; V gene: TRBV6-2/TRBV6-3; clone size: -; CDR3 DNA: TGTGCCAGCAGTTACTCGATCGGAGGACGGAGAGAGTACCAAGAGACCCAGTACTTC; CDR3 protein: CASSYSIGGRREYQETQYF
J gene: TRBJ2-5; D gene: -; V gene: TRBV7-2; clone size: -; CDR3 DNA: TGTGCCAGCACCAGTGGGGGACAAGTGGAGACCCAGTACTTC; CDR3 protein: CASTSGGQVETQYF
J gene: TRBJ2-7; D gene: -; V gene: TRBV9; clone size: -; CDR3 DNA: TGTGCCAGCAGCGTAGGACTCTCTGCCTACGAGCAGTACTTC; CDR3 protein: CASSVGLSAYEQYF
J gene: TRBJ1-5; D gene: -; V gene: TRBV18; clone size: -; CDR3 DNA: TGTGCCAGCTCAGAGACCTATAGCAATCAGCCCCAGCATTTT; CDR3 protein: CASSETYSNQPQHF
J gene: TRBJ2-3; D gene: -; V gene: TRBV20-1; clone size: few; CDR3 DNA: TGCAGTGCTAGCGACCAACGGACAGATACGCAGTATTTT; CDR3 protein: CSASDQRTDTQYF
J gene: TRBJ1-4; D gene: TRBD1; V gene: TRBV30; clone size: -; CDR3 DNA: TGTGCCTGGACCACGGGACAGGGAGGAGAAAAACTGTTTTTT; CDR3 protein: CAWTTGQGGEKLFF
J gene: TRBJ2-7; D gene: -; V gene: TRBV11-2; clone size: -; CDR3 DNA: TGTGCCAGCAGCTTGCGGGGTATTAGTGGCTACGAGCAGTACTTC; CDR3 protein: CASSLRGISGYEQYF
J gene: TRBJ1-2; D gene: TRBD1; V gene: TRBV12-3/TRBV12-4; clone size: -; CDR3 DNA: TGTGCCAGCAGTTCCCCGAGGACAGGGAACAATGGCTACACCTTC; CDR3 protein: CASSSPRTGNNGYTF
J gene: TRBJ1-2; D gene: -; V gene: TRBV25-1; clone size: -; CDR3 DNA: TGTGCCAGCAGTCAGGACAGTAACTATGGCTACACCTTC; CDR3 protein: CASSQDSNYGYTF
J gene: TRBJ1-5; D gene: -; V gene: TRBV12-3/TRBV12-4; clone size: -; CDR3 DNA: TGTGCCAGCAGTTACCAGGTCCAACAGCCCCAGCATTTT; CDR3 protein: CASSYQVQQPQHF